The 20 T cell receptor beta chains below were found in one sample sequenced in a study of T-cell memory formation after mild COVID-19. TCRdb re-called the 5' RACE reads through MiXCR, storing one row per CDR3 protein. The sample includes about 190,000 distinct CDR3 sequences, over 20% seen only once; the top ten take under 30%. The sequencing input was PBMCs or a T cell subset sorted from them (not recorded which). The source is an adult woman who had mild COVID-19 (a few samples of this study predate the infection). Cell type and time point are not known.

Here the CDR3 DNA reads TGTGCCAGCAGCTCCCAACGACACCAGACAGGGAGAGAGACCCAGTACTTC. Translation gives CASSSQRHQTGRETQYF. The chain carries TRBV5-6 and TRBJ2-5, with TRBD1 matching over 7 bases. Germline V gene sequence: CDR1 SGHDT, CDR2 YYEEEE. The CDR3 extends over 17 amino acids. The V gene end was trimmed by 3 bases and the J gene end by 4 bases; junction bases not matched to a gene: 15. The variable domain in full, completed from reference TRBV5-6 and TRBJ2-5, reads DAGVTQSPTHLIKTRGQQVTLRCSPKSGHDTVSWYQQALGQGPQFIFQYYEEEERQRGNFPDRFSGHQFPNYSSELNVNALLLGDSALYLCASSSQRHQTGRETQYFGPGTRLLVL.

The chain links TRBV6-2 or TRBV6-3 to TRBJ2-7; perhaps TRBD2 as D (5 bases). V gave up 10 bases and J gave up 2 bases, with 15 bases separating them. The CDR3 has 13 residues. Germline-derived CDR1 and CDR2 are MNHEY and SVGEGT. DNA of the CDR3: TGTGCCACCCGCCGGGATTTACCCTACGAGCAGTACTTC. It yields the protein CATRRDLPYEQYF.

The rearrangement links TRBV29-1 to TRBJ2-7; D may be TRBD1 or TRBD2 (5 bases each). The CDR3 contains 15 residues. Germline values: CDR1 SQVTM, CDR2 ANQGSEA. Trimming shortened V by 4 bases and J by 3 bases, and 19 bases separated the two germline ends. CDR3 nucleotide sequence: TGCAGCGTTGTGGGGACGCAACCGGGGAGCTACGAGCAGTACTTC. This sequence encodes CSVVGTQPGSYEQYF.

This clonotype has more than one count but fewer than ten. V usage is TRBV18 and J usage is TRBJ1-1, with 7 bases lining up with TRBD1. The trim removed 5 bases at V and 3 bases at J, leaving 3 bases unmatched. Germline-derived CDR1 and CDR2 are KGHSH and LQKENI. This CDR3 comprises 13 residues. Here the CDR3 DNA reads TGTGCCAGCTCATGGGACAGCGACACTGAAGCTTTCTTT. Translation gives CASSWDSDTEAFF.

The chain employs TRBV4-1 and TRBJ2-4; no firm D call. The CDR3 covers 15 residues. Trimming left V 8 bases short and J 1 base short, with 15 bases between. Per the germline V gene, CDR1 is MGHRA and CDR2 is YSYEKL. In DNA, the CDR3 is TGCGCCAGCTCCACAGTCACAAGCGCCAAAAACATTCAGTACTTC. Residues: CASSTVTSAKNIQYF.

The chain uses TRBV6-7 and TRBJ2-6, with D possibly matching TRBD1 (6 bases). TRBV6-7 has ORF status, its function being uncertain. CDR3 length: 19 amino acids. V lost 6 bases and J 0 bases, leaving 21 bases between the germline ends. CDR3: CASSHPRTVIPSGANVLTF. The CDR3 nucleotides are TGTGCCAGCAGCCATCCCCGGACAGTTATTCCCTCTGGGGCCAACGTCCTGACTTTC.

This clonotype was recorded a few times. The rearrangement links TRBV10-3 to TRBJ1-2, with 12 bases aligning to TRBD1. Unmatched junction bases numbered 8, after V lost 3 bases and J lost 6 bases. Germline assignment: CDR1 ENHRY and CDR2 SYGVKD. The CDR3 is 16 amino acids. For the CDR3, the DNA is TGTGCCATCAGTGATTTTGGGACAGGGGGCGCGGATGGCTACACCTTC. Translation: CAISDFGTGGADGYTF.

This clonotype was seen more than once but under ten times. This chain joins TRBV4-1 and TRBJ2-1; weak D call: TRBD2 (6 bases). Looked up from germline, CDR1 is MGHRA and CDR2 is YSYEKL. The CDR3 is made up of 14 amino acids. V was clipped by 0 bases and J by 6 bases, with 9 bases between them. The CDR3 coding sequence is TGCGCCAGCAGCCAAGAGGGACTTTCCAATGAGCAGTTCTTC. The encoded protein is CASSQEGLSNEQFF.

This clonotype was seen a few times. This chain joins TRBV28 and TRBJ2-3, with 11 bases aligning to TRBD1. Trimming at V came to 5 bases and at J to 4 bases, leaving 5 bases not matched to a gene. The V gene's germline CDR1 is MDHEN and CDR2 SYDVKM. The CDR3 loop spans 15 amino acids. CDR3 bases: TGTGCCAGCAGTAGGGACAGGGGGACCCCAGATACGCAGTATTTT. Encoded protein: CASSRDRGTPDTQYF.

This clonotype was detected a few times. The gene calls are TRBV29-1 and TRBJ1-3, with a possible D match to TRBD1 (5 bases). The germline V and J ends were trimmed by 4 bases and 3 bases, with 16 bases remaining between them. Germline CDR1 is SQVTM and CDR2 is ANQGSEA. The CDR3 extends over 15 amino acids. The CDR3 here is CSVVWAGAGGNTIYF. CDR3 DNA sequence: TGCAGCGTTGTGTGGGCCGGGGCTGGTGGAAACACCATATATTTT.

In this sample, this clonotype turned up a few times. The genes are TRBV29-1 and TRBJ2-1; possibly TRBD2 for D (6 bases). Germline assignment: CDR1 SQVTM and CDR2 ANQGSEA. This CDR3 is built from 13 residues. Trimming shortened V by 6 bases and J by 0 bases, and 9 bases separated the two germline ends. The CDR3 reads CSVAGSSYNEQFF. In nucleotides, the CDR3 is TGCAGCGTAGCGGGTAGCTCCTACAATGAGCAGTTCTTC.

Only a few counts were recorded for this clonotype. This chain links TRBV29-1 with TRBJ2-7; a weak D match, TRBD2 (6 bases). The V and J ends lost 4 bases and 2 bases respectively, with 9 bases between them. The CDR3 runs 12 residues. Germline loops: CDR1 SQVTM, CDR2 ANQGSEA. CDR3: CSVGSGAYEQYF. Written as DNA, the CDR3 is TGCAGCGTTGGGTCGGGGGCCTACGAGCAGTACTTC.

The J gene is TRBJ1-1, the V gene TRBV7-8; TRBD1 might be the D (6 bases). The V and J ends lost 5 bases and 6 bases respectively, with 19 bases between them. The CDR3 extends over 15 amino acids. From germline, CDR1 is SGHVS and CDR2 FQNEAQ. This chain's CDR3 is CASSTPGQPHAEAFF. The CDR3 DNA follows: TGTGCCAGCAGCACCCCGGGACAACCGCATGCTGAAGCTTTCTTT.

This clonotype was seen more than once but under ten times. This chain links TRBV7-8 with TRBJ2-1; 7 nucleotides align to TRBD2. This CDR3 is 14 amino acids long. Per the germline V gene, CDR1 is SGHVS and CDR2 is FQNEAQ. V shed 5 bases, J shed 7 bases, and the junction held 8 bases outside the gene matches. As DNA, the CDR3 is TGTGCCAGCAGCGCCCATGGGGGGGGAAATGAGCAGTTCTTC. It is translated as CASSAHGGGNEQFF.

The V gene is TRBV7-6, the J gene TRBJ2-3; 10 nucleotides align to TRBD2. The V gene's germline CDR1 is SGHVS and CDR2 FNYEAQ. The CDR3 runs 16 residues. Unmatched junction bases numbered 5, after V lost 5 bases and J lost 0 bases. CDR3 sequence reads: CASSMGTSVSTDTQYF. The CDR3 region has the DNA TGTGCCAGCAGCATGGGGACTAGCGTTAGCACAGATACGCAGTATTTT.

V and J are TRBV5-1 and TRBJ1-1; 8 bases line up with TRBD1. Germline V lookup: CDR1 SGHRS, CDR2 YFSETQ. The CDR3 length is 14 residues. Trimming took 5 bases from V and 4 from J; bases not matched to a gene: 7. CDR3: CASRNGQGVTEAFF. CDR3 nucleotides: TGCGCCAGCAGAAATGGACAGGGAGTCACTGAAGCTTTCTTT.

This clonotype was detected only a few times. V is TRBV29-1 and J is TRBJ2-5; 10 positions match TRBD2. Germline trimming cut 0 bases from V and 1 base from J; bases unmatched to any gene: 2. The CDR3 runs to 15 residues. Germline V lookup: CDR1 SQVTM, CDR2 ANQGSEA. CDR3 bases: TGCAGCGTTGAAGATTGGACTAGCGGCCAAGAGACCCAGTACTTC. It is translated as CSVEDWTSGQETQYF.

The V gene is TRBV7-3, the J gene TRBJ2-3, with 8 positions matching TRBD1. Germline lookup yields CDR1 SGHTA and CDR2 FQGTGA. The trim removed 6 bases at V and 2 bases at J, leaving 7 bases unmatched. The CDR3 is 15 residues long. CDR3 in DNA: TGTGCCAGCAGTCTCACAGGGGGGTACACAGATACGCAGTATTTT. It translates to CASSLTGGYTDTQYF.

This clonotype turned up a few times. The gene calls are TRBV25-1 and TRBJ2-7, with 8 bases matching TRBD1. Trimming took 11 bases from V and 3 from J; bases not matched to a gene: 6. The CDR3 loop spans 12 amino acids. Germline V CDR1 and CDR2: MGHDK, SYGVNS. The CDR3 bases are TGTGCCGGCCGACAGGGGAACTACGAGCAGTACTTC. Translation: CAGRQGNYEQYF.

The chain employs TRBV2 and TRBJ2-3, with a possible D match to TRBD1 (5 bases). Germline V lookup: CDR1 SNHLY, CDR2 FYNNEI. There are 14 residues in the CDR3. V shed 5 bases and J shed 3 bases, with 12 bases lying between them. For the CDR3, the DNA is TGTGCCAGCAGTCCTTGGGCAGGGACAGATACGCAGTATTTT. Protein sequence: CASSPWAGTDTQYF. The whole variable domain, filled in from reference TRBV2 and TRBJ2-3, reads EPEVTQTPSHQVTQMGQEVILRCVPISNHLYFYWYRQILGQKVEFLVSFYNNEISEKSEIFDDQFSVERPDGSNFTLKIRSTKLEDSAMYFCASSPWAGTDTQYFGPGTRLTVL.